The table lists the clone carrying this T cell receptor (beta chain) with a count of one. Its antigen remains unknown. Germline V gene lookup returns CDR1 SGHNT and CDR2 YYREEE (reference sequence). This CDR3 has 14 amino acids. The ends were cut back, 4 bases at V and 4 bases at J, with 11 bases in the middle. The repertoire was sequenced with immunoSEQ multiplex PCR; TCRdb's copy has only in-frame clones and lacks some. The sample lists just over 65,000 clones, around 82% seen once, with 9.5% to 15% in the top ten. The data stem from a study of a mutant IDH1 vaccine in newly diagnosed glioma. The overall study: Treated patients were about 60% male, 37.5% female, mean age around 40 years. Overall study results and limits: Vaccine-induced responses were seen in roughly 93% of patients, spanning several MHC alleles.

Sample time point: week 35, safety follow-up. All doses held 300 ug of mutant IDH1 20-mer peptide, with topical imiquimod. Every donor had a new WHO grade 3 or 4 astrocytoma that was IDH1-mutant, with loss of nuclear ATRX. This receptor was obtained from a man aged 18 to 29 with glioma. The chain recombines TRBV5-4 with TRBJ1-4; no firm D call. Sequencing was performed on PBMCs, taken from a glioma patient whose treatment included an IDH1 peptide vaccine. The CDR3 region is CASSTTEYNEKLFF. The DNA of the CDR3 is TGTGCCAGCAGCACAACAGAATATAATGAAAAACTGTTTTTT.